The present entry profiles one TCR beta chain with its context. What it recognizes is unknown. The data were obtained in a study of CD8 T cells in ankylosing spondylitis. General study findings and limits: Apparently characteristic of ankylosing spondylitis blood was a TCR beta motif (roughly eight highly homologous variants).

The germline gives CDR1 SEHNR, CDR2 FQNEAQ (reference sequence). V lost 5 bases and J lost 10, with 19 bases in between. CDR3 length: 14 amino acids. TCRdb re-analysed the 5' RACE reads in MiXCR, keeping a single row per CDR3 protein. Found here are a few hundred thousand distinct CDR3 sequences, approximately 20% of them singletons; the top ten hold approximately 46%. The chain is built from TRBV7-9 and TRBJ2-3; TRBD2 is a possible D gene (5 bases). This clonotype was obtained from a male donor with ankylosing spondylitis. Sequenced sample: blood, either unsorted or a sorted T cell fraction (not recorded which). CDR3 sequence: CASSLDWRGGPQYF. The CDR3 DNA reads TGTGCCAGCAGCCTGGACTGGCGCGGTGGGCCGCAGTATTTT.